The subject of this entry is one T cell receptor (beta chain). The antigen is unknown. The sample is drawn from a study of T cell responses to AZD1222 COVID-19 vaccine. Study-level information: Pooled samples include second doses given at about 4 or 12 weeks.

The CDR3 extends over 15 amino acids. Germline CDR1 is LNHDA and CDR2 is SQIVND (reference sequence). V lost 0 bases to trimming and J lost 5 bases, with 14 bases between them. TCRdb's table, derived via immunoSEQ multiplex PCR, lists solely in-frame clones and lacks some. The repertoire holds 120,000 to 150,000 clones, 80% to 90% seen once, with 2.5% to 3% in the top ten. General study results and limits: Seropositive at baseline were only a handful of AZD1222 recipients. White British donors predominated, females outnumbered males, and clonal diversity was possibly underestimated.

The V gene is TRBV19, the J gene TRBJ2-7; perhaps TRBD1 as D (6 bases). The sequencing here drew on peripheral blood, taken on day 0 of AZD1222 vaccination. This TCR derives from an adult in good health. The CDR3 nucleotides read TGTGCCAGTAGTATAGATCGGCAGGGGAACGACGAGCAGTACTTC. The encoded protein is CASSIDRQGNDEQYF.